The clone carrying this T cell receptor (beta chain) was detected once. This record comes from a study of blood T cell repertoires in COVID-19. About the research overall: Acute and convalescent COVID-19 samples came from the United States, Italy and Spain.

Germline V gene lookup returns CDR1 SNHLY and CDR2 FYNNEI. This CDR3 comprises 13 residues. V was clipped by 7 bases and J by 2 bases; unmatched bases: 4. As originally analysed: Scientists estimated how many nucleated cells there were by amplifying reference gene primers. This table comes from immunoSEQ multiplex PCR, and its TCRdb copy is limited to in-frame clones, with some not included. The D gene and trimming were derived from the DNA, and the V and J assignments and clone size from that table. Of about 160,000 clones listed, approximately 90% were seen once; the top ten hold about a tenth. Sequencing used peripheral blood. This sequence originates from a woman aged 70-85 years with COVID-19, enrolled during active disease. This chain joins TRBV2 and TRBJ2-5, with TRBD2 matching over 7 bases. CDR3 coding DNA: TGTGCCAGCATGCTAGCGGCGCAAGAGACCCAGTACTTC. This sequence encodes CASMLAAQETQYF.